The 8 T cell receptor beta chains given below trace back to one sample, sequenced in a study of T cells expressing NK-cell markers. TCRdb re-called the 5' RACE reads; one entry per CDR3 protein, DNA not given. This sample's table reports 300,000 to 500,000 distinct CDR3 sequences. Material: blood T cells: a sorted CD56 or NKG2C T cell subset, CD4+ or CD8+ T cells, or bulk PBMC T cells (not recorded which). The receptors stem from a woman in her fifties or sixties in good health.

This chain connects TRBV4-1 to TRBJ1-5; TCRdb designates TRBD1, a call that cannot be tested without DNA. The CDR3 covers 16 residues. Germline values: CDR1 MGHRA, CDR2 YSYEKL. This CDR3 is CASSKKDRKGYQPQHF.

This chain connects TRBV10-2 to TRBJ2-3; lacking DNA, the TRBD2 call made by TCRdb goes unchecked. Germline assignment: CDR1 WSHSY and CDR2 SAAADI. The length of the CDR3 is 13 residues. The CDR3 sequence is CASTSGITDTQYF.

The J gene is TRBJ1-1, the V gene TRBV4-2. Germline loops: CDR1 LGHNA, CDR2 YNFKEQ. The CDR3 sequence is 16 residues long. The CDR3 protein is CASSQDPGRLNTEAFF.

The chain links TRBV12-3 or TRBV12-4 to TRBJ1-5; with no DNA, the TCRdb D assignment of TRBD1 cannot be verified. The CDR3 is 14 residues long. The CDR3 spells CASSSGGGNQPQHF.

The chain employs TRBV9 and TRBJ2-5. The V gene's germline CDR1 is SGDLS and CDR2 YYNGEE. The CDR3 totals 16 residues. The CDR3 sequence: CASSVGVTSYQETQYF. Looking up the rest from reference TRBV9 and TRBJ2-5 gives the full variable domain: DSGVTQTPKHLITATGQRVTLRCSPRSGDLSVYWYQQSLDQGLQFLIQYYNGEERAKGNILERFSAQQFPDLHSELNLSSLELGDSALYFCASSVGVTSYQETQYFGPGTRLLVL.

The chain employs TRBV12-3 or TRBV12-4 and TRBJ1-6; with no DNA, the TCRdb D assignment of TRBD1 cannot be verified. The CDR3 has 14 amino acids. This CDR3 reads CASSDDRDNSPLHF.

This CDR3 is CASSFSGQGEFF. The rearrangement joins TRBV12-3 or TRBV12-4 to TRBJ2-1; absent DNA, TCRdb's TRBD1 call cannot be checked. The CDR3 length is 12 residues.

This chain links TRBV3-1 with TRBJ2-5; TCRdb's D call of TRBD1 is untestable without DNA. The CDR3 runs to 16 residues. The V gene's germline CDR1 is LGHDT and CDR2 YNNKEL (reference sequence). CDR3 in amino acids: CASSQVGAGQWETQYF.